The 32 T cell receptor beta chains below come from one sample, sequenced in a study of cytomegalovirus exposure and HLA in healthy donors. PCR primers comprised 60 Vbeta and 13 Jbeta primers. Using immunoSEQ multiplex PCR, the repertoire was profiled, and TCRdb retains in-frame clones only, with some absent. The sample shows 150,000 to 200,000 clones, about four fifths of them seen only once. The sequenced sample consisted of PBMCs. The receptors originated from a woman in her late teens or twenties in good health and CMV-seronegative.

The rearrangement uses TRBV10-3 and TRBJ2-3, with TRBD2 matching over 8 bases. This CDR3 spans 15 amino acids. With V trimmed by 10 bases and J by 1 base, 10 bases remained unmatched. Germline CDR1 reads ENHRY; CDR2 reads SYGVKD. The CDR3: CATLRWREGTDTQYF. CDR3 DNA: TGTGCCACCCTTCGCTGGCGGGAGGGCACAGATACGCAGTATTTT.

A note on this clone: Germline and junction disagree at one end, which may indicate a read error. V gene TRBV7-7 combines with J gene TRBJ2-1, with D possibly matching TRBD2 (5 bases). The V gene's germline CDR1 is SSHAT and CDR2 FNYEAQ (reference sequence). The CDR3 consists of 12 residues. DNA of the CDR3: TGTGCTAGCAGCTCTCCGGGGAGTGAGCAGTTCTTC. Protein sequence: CASSSPGSEQFF.

The chain carries TRBV5-6 and TRBJ2-7, with a possible D match to TRBD1 (5 bases). V dropped 4 bases and J dropped 2 bases, with 13 bases sitting between them. CDR3 length equals 14 residues. Germline V CDR1 and CDR2: SGHDT, YYEEEE. The CDR3, as DNA: TGTGCCAGCAGCCTGGGGCTAGTCGCCTACGAGCAGTACTTC. As protein: CASSLGLVAYEQYF.

This clone has only one observation. The V and J genes are TRBV27 and TRBJ2-2, with TRBD1 matching over 8 bases. The V segment lost 4 bases and the J segment 4 bases; nucleotides outside the gene matches: 2. This CDR3 contains 14 residues. Germline loops: CDR1 MNHEY, CDR2 SMNVEV (reference sequence). The CDR3 DNA reads as TGTGCCAGCAGTTCAACAGGGGGCACCGGGGAGCTGTTTTTT. It is translated as CASSSTGGTGELFF.

This clone was found a few times. The chain couples TRBV4-3 to TRBJ2-1; 9 nucleotides line up with TRBD2. After removal of 1 base from V and 8 bases from J, the junction contained 9 bases not matched to a gene. Germline CDR1 is LGHNA and CDR2 is YSLEER. The CDR3 is made up of 16 amino acids. The CDR3: CASSQVLAGTGDEQFF. DNA of the CDR3: TGCGCCAGCAGCCAAGTGCTAGCGGGAACAGGGGATGAGCAGTTCTTC.

This sequence joins TRBV5-5 and TRBJ2-3, with TRBD2 as a possible D gene (7 bases). Germline CDR1 is SGHKS and CDR2 is YYEKEE (reference sequence). The CDR3 has 13 amino acids. V was shortened by 3 bases and J by 8 bases, with 13 bases between the two germline ends. CDR3 residues: CASSSEGGATQYF. CDR3 DNA: TGTGCCAGCAGCTCTGAGGGGGGGGCTACGCAGTATTTT.

V usage is TRBV14 and J usage is TRBJ2-5, with 8 bases that match TRBD1. Losses at the gene ends were 6 bases for V and 0 bases for J; bases not matched to a gene: 9. In germline, CDR1 is SGHDN, CDR2 FVKESK. CDR3 length: 16 amino acids. CDR3 DNA sequence: TGTGCCAGCAGTCGAGGGACAGGTTTGAACCAAGAGACCCAGTACTTC. Its translation: CASSRGTGLNQETQYF. The variable domain in full, completed from reference TRBV14 and TRBJ2-5, reads EAGVTQFPSHSVIEKGQTVTLRCDPISGHDNLYWYRRVMGKEIKFLLHFVKESKQDESGMPNNRFLAERTGGTYSTLKVQPAELEDSGVYFCASSRGTGLNQETQYFGPGTRLLVL.

V and J are TRBV2 and TRBJ2-5; 7 bases map to TRBD2. This CDR3 is 14 amino acids long. Germline V lookup: CDR1 SNHLY, CDR2 FYNNEI. V shed 6 bases and J 4 bases; nucleotides not matched to a gene: 8. The CDR3 loop reads CASRGGRLTETQYF. Here the CDR3 DNA reads TGTGCCAGCAGGGGGGGGAGGCTAACAGAGACCCAGTACTTC. Complete variable domain (other parts from reference TRBV2 and TRBJ2-5): EPEVTQTPSHQVTQMGQEVILRCVPISNHLYFYWYRQILGQKVEFLVSFYNNEISEKSEIFDDQFSVERPDGSNFTLKIRSTKLEDSAMYFCASRGGRLTETQYFGPGTRLLVL.

The V and J genes are TRBV5-3 and TRBJ2-3; 9 nucleotides match TRBD2. TRBV5-3 is an ORF, and what it does is uncertain. V was clipped by 4 bases and J by 1 base; unmatched bases: 7. The CDR3 has 16 amino acids. The DNA for the CDR3 is TGTGCCAGAAGCCCGCTGACTAGCGGATGCACAGATACGCAGTATTTT. This encodes CARSPLTSGCTDTQYF.

This chain links TRBV5-1 with TRBJ2-5; TRBD1 agrees at 8 bases. The junction had 20 bases not matched to a gene; V was cut back by 2 bases and J by 11 bases. The CDR3 length is 17 residues. CDR1 is SGHRS and CDR2 is YFSETQ in the germline V gene. The CDR3 DNA reads TGCGCCAGCAGCTTAGCTACAACCGGGACAGGCACTAGTGAGCAGTACTTC. Protein product: CASSLATTGTGTSEQYF.

The rearrangement links TRBV2 to TRBJ1-1; D is perhaps TRBD1 (5 bases). The CDR3 covers 11 residues. Germline-derived CDR1 and CDR2 are SNHLY and FYNNEI. V was trimmed by 6 bases and J by 7 bases, leaving 9 bases between them. The CDR3 sequence is CASRKTDEAFF. Written as DNA, the CDR3 is TGTGCCAGCAGAAAGACAGATGAAGCTTTCTTT.

This clone has a single count. This chain connects TRBV29-1 to TRBJ2-7; 8 nucleotides agree with TRBD1. The germline CDR1 and CDR2 sequences are SQVTM and ANQGSEA. The CDR3 totals 15 residues. Germline trimming cut 2 bases from V and 4 bases from J; bases unmatched to any gene: 10. CDR3 protein: CSVEIGQGVSYEQYF. In DNA form, the CDR3 reads TGCAGCGTTGAAATAGGACAGGGTGTCTCTTACGAGCAGTACTTC.

This clone is a singleton in its sample. The genes are TRBV7-9 and TRBJ1-1, with TRBD1 matching 7 bases. Germline CDR1 and CDR2: SEHNR and FQNEAQ (reference sequence). The junction had 12 bases not matched to a gene; V was cut back by 4 bases and J by 4 bases. The CDR3 length is 16 residues. CDR3 region: CASSSYMTGMGTEAFF. The CDR3 DNA sequence: TGTGCCAGCAGCTCCTACATGACAGGGATGGGCACTGAAGCTTTCTTT.

The V and J genes are TRBV5-4 and TRBJ2-7, with 7 bases fitting TRBD1. V shed 4 bases, J shed 1 base, and the junction held 8 bases outside the gene matches. Germline CDR1 reads SGHNT; CDR2 reads YYREEE (reference sequence). The CDR3 is made up of 15 amino acids. The CDR3: CASSDDRVQSYEQYF. CDR3 bases: TGTGCCAGCAGCGACGACAGGGTCCAATCCTACGAGCAGTACTTC.

This clone was seen once. The rearrangement joins TRBV30 to TRBJ2-3; TRBD2 is a possible D gene (5 bases). The CDR3 contains 17 residues. Germline V lookup: CDR1 GTSNPN, CDR2 SVGIG (reference sequence). V was trimmed by 0 bases and J by 2 bases, leaving 18 bases between them. The CDR3 DNA is TGTGCCTGGAGTGTAGGAGGTTCTAGGGCAAACACAGATACGCAGTATTTT. Protein sequence: CAWSVGGSRANTDTQYF.

The chain recombines TRBV5-1 with TRBJ1-1, with TRBD1 identical over 7 bases. J was trimmed by 0 bases and V by 3 bases; bases with no gene match: 5. Germline V CDR1 and CDR2: SGHRS, YFSETQ. The CDR3 consists of 15 residues. The CDR3 reads CASSSTGKVNTEAFF. The CDR3 nucleotides read TGCGCCAGCAGCTCGACAGGGAAGGTGAACACTGAAGCTTTCTTT.

This clone showed up just once. This CDR3 reads CASRKAGGLRAQYF. The CDR3 DNA follows: TGTGCCAGCAGGAAAGCGGGAGGTCTCCGCGCGCAGTATTTT. This chain uses TRBV6-5 with TRBJ2-3, with TRBD2 identical over 9 bases. V lost 6 bases, J lost 10 bases, and 11 bases stayed unmatched. Germline V gene lookup returns CDR1 MNHEY and CDR2 SVGAGI. The CDR3 contains 14 residues.

The V and J genes are TRBV7-6 and TRBJ1-1; 7 nucleotides agree with TRBD1. Germline V gene sequence: CDR1 SGHVS, CDR2 FNYEAQ. This CDR3 is 15 amino acids long. V lost 6 bases, J lost 0 bases, and 7 bases stayed unmatched. The CDR3 loop is CASSLTGRLNTEAFF. The DNA of the CDR3 is TGTGCCAGCAGTTTGACAGGGCGCTTGAACACTGAAGCTTTCTTT.

Comment on this clone: Distinct nucleotide sequences in the sample also encode this CDR3. The chain uses TRBV6-5 and TRBJ1-1; 9 bases align to TRBD1. Germline V lookup: CDR1 MNHEY, CDR2 SVGAGI. V lost 0 bases to trimming and J lost 5 bases; unmatched junction nucleotides: 4. This CDR3 comprises 15 residues. CDR3 residues: CASSYSGTGNTEAFF. The CDR3 coding sequence is TGTGCCAGCAGTTACTCCGGGACAGGGAATACTGAAGCTTTCTTT.

The table lists this clone with a count of one. The J gene is TRBJ2-6, the V gene TRBV28, with 7 bases lining up with TRBD1. Losses at the gene ends were 4 bases for V and 3 bases for J; bases not matched to a gene: 3. The CDR3 spans 15 residues. Germline V gene lookup returns CDR1 MDHEN and CDR2 SYDVKM. The CDR3 bases are TGTGCCAGCAGTTATAGGGGGCTTGGGGCCAACGTCCTGACTTTC. It is translated as CASSYRGLGANVLTF. The complete variable domain, with remaining parts taken from reference TRBV28 and TRBJ2-6, reads DVKVTQSSRYLVKRTGEKVFLECVQDMDHENMFWYRQDPGLGLRLIYFSYDVKMKEKGDIPEGYSVSREKKERFSLILESASTNQTSMYLCASSYRGLGANVLTFGAGSRLTVL.

The V and J genes are TRBV5-1 and TRBJ2-2; D is undetermined. Between the trimmed V and J ends, which lost 5 bases and 0 bases, there was a span of 11 bases. There are 15 residues in the CDR3. Germline CDR1 SGHRS, CDR2 YFSETQ. This CDR3 is CASRKLQSNTGELFF. CDR3 nucleotide sequence: TGCGCCAGCAGAAAGCTACAGTCGAACACCGGGGAGCTGTTTTTT. Supplemented by reference TRBV5-1 and TRBJ2-2, the full variable domain reads KAGVTQTPRYLIKTRGQQVTLSCSPISGHRSVSWYQQTPGQGLQFLFEYFSETQRNKGNFPGRFSGRQFSNSRSEMNVSTLELGDSALYLCASRKLQSNTGELFFGEGSRLTVL.

This clone was observed a few times. V usage is TRBV10-3 and J usage is TRBJ1-3; no clear D gene. CDR1 and CDR2 (germline): ENHRY, SYGVKD. The ends were cut back, 7 bases at V and 0 bases at J, with 10 bases in the middle. The CDR3 runs 14 residues. The CDR3 region is CAIKAGNSGNTIYF. The CDR3 coding sequence is TGTGCCATCAAGGCAGGAAACTCTGGAAACACCATATATTTT.

The rearrangement joins TRBV19 to TRBJ2-3, with 7 nucleotides matching TRBD1. The CDR3 has 16 residues. Trimming took 6 bases from V and 2 from J; bases not matched to a gene: 11. Germline V lookup: CDR1 LNHDA, CDR2 SQIVND (reference sequence). This CDR3 is CASSNPGGAFTDTQYF. CDR3 bases: TGTGCCAGTAGCAACCCAGGGGGAGCTTTCACAGATACGCAGTATTTT.

J is TRBJ2-1 and V is TRBV6-1; 13 positions agree with TRBD2. From germline, CDR1 is MNHNS and CDR2 SASEGT. Trimming took 4 bases from V and 8 from J; bases not matched to a gene: 2. The CDR3 is made up of 14 amino acids. DNA of the CDR3: TGTGCCAGCAGTGGGACTAGCGGGAGTGATGAGCAGTTCTTC. This sequence encodes CASSGTSGSDEQFF.

Only a few counts were recorded for this clone. This chain joins TRBV5-1 and TRBJ1-1; D uncertain. The length of the CDR3 is 14 residues. In germline, CDR1 is SGHRS, CDR2 YFSETQ. V dropped 1 base and J dropped 1 base, with 8 bases sitting between them. The CDR3 spells CASSLKAENTEAFF. CDR3 nucleotide sequence: TGCGCCAGCAGCTTGAAGGCGGAGAACACTGAAGCTTTCTTT.

The V and J genes are TRBV25-1 and TRBJ1-5; D might be TRBD1 (6 bases). Per the germline V gene, CDR1 is MGHDK and CDR2 is SYGVNS. V was clipped by 1 base and J by 5 bases, with 9 bases between them. There are 14 residues in the CDR3. The CDR3 DNA follows: TGTGCCAGCAGTGAATCCAGGGGCCATCAGCCCCAGCATTTT. It is translated as CASSESRGHQPQHF. The full variable domain, with the rest looked up from reference TRBV25-1 and TRBJ1-5, is EADIYQTPRYLVIGTGKKITLECSQTMGHDKMYWYQQDPGMELHLIHYSYGVNSTEKGDLSSESTVSRIRTEHFPLTLESARPSHTSQYLCASSESRGHQPQHFGDGTRLSIL.

The rearrangement uses TRBV11-2 and TRBJ2-1; TRBD2 agrees at 9 bases. J was trimmed by 7 bases and V by 4 bases; bases with no gene match: 8. Germline V lookup: CDR1 SGHAT, CDR2 FQNNGV. CDR3 size: 15 residues. The CDR3 sequence is CASSYRTSASNEQFF. The CDR3 DNA reads TGTGCCAGCAGCTACAGGACTAGCGCGAGTAATGAGCAGTTCTTC. The full variable domain, its missing parts supplied by reference TRBV11-2 and TRBJ2-1, is EAGVAQSPRYKIIEKRQSVAFWCNPISGHATLYWYQQILGQGPKLLIQFQNNGVVDDSQLPKDRFSAERLKGVDSTLKIQPAKLEDSAVYLCASSYRTSASNEQFFGPGTRLTVL.

The chain recombines TRBV7-2 with TRBJ2-3; 7 bases align to TRBD2. Germline V CDR1 and CDR2: SGHTA, FQGNSA. The CDR3 length is 16 residues. Trimming at V came to 5 bases and at J to 2 bases, leaving 10 bases not matched to a gene. This CDR3 is CASSPQAGVSTDTQYF. CDR3 DNA sequence: TGTGCCAGCAGCCCTCAGGCGGGAGTCTCCACAGATACGCAGTATTTT.

The chain uses TRBV28 and TRBJ1-2; D is unresolved. CDR3 length equals 12 residues. CDR1 and CDR2 from the germline V gene are MDHEN and SYDVKM. With 4 bases removed from V and 4 bases from J, the gap between germline ends came to 7 bases. DNA for the CDR3: TGTGCCAGCAGTTACTCTCGCTATGGCTACACCTTC. It encodes CASSYSRYGYTF.

The CDR3 loop is CSVSLSGQPQHF. The CDR3 nucleotides read TGCAGCGTTTCTTTATCGGGGCAGCCCCAGCATTTT. This chain links TRBV29-1 with TRBJ1-5; no clear D. This CDR3 is 12 amino acids long. The V end lost 5 bases, the J end lost 7 bases, and 12 bases lay between the germline ends. CDR1 and CDR2 from the germline V gene are SQVTM and ANQGSEA. Together with reference TRBV29-1 and TRBJ1-5, the CDR3 gives the full variable domain: SAVISQKPSRDICQRGTSLTIQCQVDSQVTMMFWYRQQPGQSLTLIATANQGSEATYESGFVIDKFPISRPNLTFSTLTVSNMSPEDSSIYLCSVSLSGQPQHFGDGTRLSIL.

The V gene is TRBV27, the J gene TRBJ2-4, with D possibly TRBD2 on 5 matching bases. Germline V gene data show CDR1 as MNHEY and CDR2 as SMNVEV (reference sequence). The CDR3 has 13 residues. The ends were cut back, 0 bases at V and 6 bases at J, with 6 bases in the middle. The CDR3 coding sequence is TGTGCCAGCAGTTTATCGAGCGGAAACATTCAGTACTTC. It codes for CASSLSSGNIQYF.

This sequence joins TRBV6-5 and TRBJ2-7, with a weak D call TRBD1 (6 bases). Per the germline V gene, CDR1 is MNHEY and CDR2 is SVGAGI. The CDR3 sequence is 14 residues long. Trimming stripped 5 bases from V and 4 bases from J, with 15 bases between. CDR3 nucleotides: TGTGCCAGCAGTCAGGGGACCAACTCGTACGAGCAGTACTTC. Its protein product is CASSQGTNSYEQYF.